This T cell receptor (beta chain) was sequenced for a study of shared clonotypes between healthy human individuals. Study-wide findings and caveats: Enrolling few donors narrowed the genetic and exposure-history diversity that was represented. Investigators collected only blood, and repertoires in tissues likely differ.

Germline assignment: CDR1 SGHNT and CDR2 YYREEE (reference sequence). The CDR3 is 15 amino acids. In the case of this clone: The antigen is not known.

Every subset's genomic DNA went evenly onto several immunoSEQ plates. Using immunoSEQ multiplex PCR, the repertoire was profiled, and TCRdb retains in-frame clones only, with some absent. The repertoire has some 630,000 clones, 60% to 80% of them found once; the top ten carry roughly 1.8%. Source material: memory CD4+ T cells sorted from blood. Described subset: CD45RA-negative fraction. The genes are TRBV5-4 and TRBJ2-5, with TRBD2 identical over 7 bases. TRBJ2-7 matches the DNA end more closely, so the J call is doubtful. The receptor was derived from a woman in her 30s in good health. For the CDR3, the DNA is TGTGCCAGCAGCTCTGGGGGAGGGCTTACCTACGAGCAGTACTTC. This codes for CASSSGGGLTYEQYF.